These T cell receptor beta chains were read from a single sample in a study of Ad26.COV2.S vaccination and SARS-CoV-2 variants. Using immunoSEQ multiplex PCR, the repertoire was profiled, and TCRdb retains in-frame clones only, with some absent. The sample lists over 350,000 clones, 80% to 90% seen once, with approximately 3.7% in the top ten. The sample in question was peripheral blood, obtained in a trial of Ad26.COV2.S vaccine versus placebo. Receptors originate from a person between 18 and 65 years old who received the Ad26.COV2.S COVID-19 vaccine or a placebo. Both conserved end residues are part of each CDR3. The D gene is left open where the match is weak. Clone size appears in some rows only: once, few, many, or a class for an expanded clone.

size | J | V | D | CDR3 | DNA
- | TRBJ1-5 | TRBV6-5 | - | CASSYTSNQPQHF | TGTGCCAGCAGTTACACTAGCAATCAGCCCCAGCATTTT
- | TRBJ2-1 | TRBV4-3 | - | CASSQERGTYNEQFF | TGCGCCAGCAGCCAAGAACGGGGAACCTACAATGAGCAGTTCTTC
- | TRBJ1-1 | TRBV6-5 | - | CASSYYGDNTEAFF | TGTGCCAGCAGTTACTATGGCGATAACACTGAAGCTTTCTTT
- | TRBJ2-7 | TRBV20-1 | - | CSASRTLANEQYF | TGCAGTGCTAGTCGAACCTTAGCAAACGAGCAGTACTTC
- | TRBJ2-5 | TRBV19 | - | CASSGTLQETQYF | TGTGCCAGTAGTGGGACTCTCCAAGAGACCCAGTACTTC
- | TRBJ1-1 | TRBV5-1 | - | CASRGRNTEAFF | TGCGCCAGCAGGGGGAGAAACACTGAAGCTTTCTTT
- | TRBJ1-2 | TRBV12-3/TRBV12-4 | - | CASVGGKGYTF | TGTGCCAGTGTAGGGGGGAAAGGCTACACCTTC
few | TRBJ2-7 | TRBV19 | TRBD1 | CASSKGQGGTYEQYF | TGTGCCAGTAGTAAAGGACAGGGGGGTACCTACGAGCAGTACTTC
once | TRBJ2-2 | TRBV24-1 | - | CATSDSSGPGELFF | TGTGCCACCAGTGATTCATCAGGGCCCGGGGAGCTGTTTTTT
once | TRBJ2-5 | TRBV2 | - | CASSTDNRQETQYF | TGTGCCAGCAGCACGGACAATCGCCAAGAGACCCAGTACTTC
- | TRBJ1-3 | TRBV7-9 | - | CASSLRGLGNTIYF | TGTGCCAGCAGCTTACGGGGGCTGGGAAACACCATATATTTT
- | TRBJ2-1 | TRBV11-2 | - | CASSFLTSPNEQFF | TGTGCCAGCAGCTTCCTCACTAGCCCCAATGAGCAGTTCTTC
- | TRBJ1-2 | TRBV18 | - | CASSPPKGQPYGYTF | TGTGCCAGCTCACCACCGAAGGGGCAACCCTATGGCTACACCTTC
- | TRBJ1-2 | TRBV2 | - | CASSDEGGGGYGYTF | TGTGCCAGCAGTGATGAGGGAGGAGGGGGCTATGGCTACACCTTC
- | TRBJ1-6 | TRBV7-8 | - | CASSQPWGPLHF | TGTGCCAGCAGCCAACCGTGGGGACCCCTCCACTTT
- | TRBJ1-2 | TRBV27 | - | CASSLSGQGMSMGYGYTF | TGTGCCAGCAGTTTATCGGGCCAGGGTATGAGTATGGGCTATGGCTACACCTTC
- | TRBJ1-4 | TRBV5-1 | TRBD1 | CASSAAEGAAEKLFF | TGCGCCAGCAGCGCCGCTGAGGGGGCAGCTGAAAAACTGTTTTTT
- | TRBJ2-1 | TRBV12-3/TRBV12-4 | TRBD2 | CASAGVSYNEQFF | TGTGCCAGCGCGGGGGTGTCCTACAATGAGCAGTTCTTC
- | TRBJ2-7 | TRBV12-3/TRBV12-4 | - | CASGARMGDEQYF | TGTGCCTCCGGAGCCCGCATGGGGGACGAGCAGTACTTC
few | TRBJ2-5 | TRBV13 | - | CASRLAGVVEGRMRTQYF | TGTGCCAGCAGATTGGCAGGGGTGGTAGAGGGCAGAATGAGAACCCAGTACTTC
- | TRBJ1-1 | TRBV14 | - | CASSQIPRRTEAFF | TGTGCCAGCAGCCAAATCCCCCGCCGGACTGAAGCTTTCTTT
- | TRBJ1-2 | TRBV10-2 | - | CASSEGPPGSYGYTF | TGCGCCAGCAGTGAGGGCCCCCCGGGATCCTATGGCTACACCTTC
- | TRBJ2-1 | TRBV15 | TRBD2 | CATSREVAGGPEQFF | TGTGCCACCAGCAGAGAGGTAGCGGGGGGGCCTGAGCAGTTCTTC
- | TRBJ1-1 | TRBV5-1 | - | CASSLVTGVTNTEAFF | TGCGCCAGCAGCTTGGTGACAGGAGTAACAAACACTGAAGCTTTCTTT
- | TRBJ2-5 | TRBV10-3 | TRBD2 | CAISGASGFETQYF | TGTGCCATCAGTGGGGCTAGCGGGTTTGAGACCCAGTACTTC
- | TRBJ2-6 | TRBV18 | - | CASSPTALLSGANVLTF | TGTGCCAGCTCACCGACAGCCCTCCTCTCTGGGGCCAACGTCCTGACTTTC
- | TRBJ1-1 | TRBV6-1 | - | CASSEVGRLEAFF | TGTGCCAGCAGTGAAGTTGGACGGCTTGAAGCTTTCTTT
- | TRBJ2-5 | TRBV5-1 | TRBD2 | CASSLAGTSGEETQYF | TGCGCCAGCAGCTTGGCCGGGACTAGCGGGGAAGAGACCCAGTACTTC
few | TRBJ1-2 | TRBV4-3 | - | CASSQAEGYGYTF | TGCGCCAGCAGCCAGGCAGAAGGCTATGGCTACACCTTC
few | TRBJ2-7 | TRBV11-2 | - | CASSLLTGITYEQYF | TGTGCCAGCAGCTTATTAACAGGGATTACCTACGAGCAGTACTTC
- | TRBJ2-7 | TRBV21-1 | - | CASSKGEGGMKTYEQYF | TGTGCCAGCAGCAAAGGGGAAGGGGGGATGAAGACCTACGAGCAGTACTTC
once | TRBJ1-1 | TRBV6-6 | - | CASSPAFEAFF | TGTGCCAGCAGCCCCGCCTTTGAAGCTTTCTTT
- | TRBJ2-1 | TRBV10-1 | - | CASSRSAGSEQFF | TGCGCCAGCAGTCGCAGCGCAGGTAGTGAGCAGTTCTTC
- | TRBJ1-1 | TRBV3-1/TRBV3-2 | - | CASSQDEGLMNTEAFF | TGTGCCAGCAGCCAAGACGAGGGGTTAATGAACACTGAAGCTTTCTTT
- | TRBJ2-1 | TRBV6-5 | - | CASRGLGLEQFF | TGTGCCAGTAGAGGTCTAGGACTAGAGCAGTTCTTC
- | TRBJ2-5 | TRBV7-2 | - | CASSIITQETQYF | TGTGCCAGCAGCATTATCACTCAAGAGACCCAGTACTTC
- | TRBJ1-4 | TRBV7-2 | TRBD1 | CASSLGTGGDEKLFF | TGTGCCAGCAGCTTAGGGACAGGGGGAGATGAAAAACTGTTTTTT
- | TRBJ2-5 | TRBV29-1 | - | CSVETGSQETQYF | TGCAGCGTTGAAACCGGGAGCCAAGAGACCCAGTACTTC
once | TRBJ2-1 | TRBV5-4 | - | CASSTGGPAGYNEQFF | TGTGCCAGCAGCACCGGGGGCCCTGCCGGATACAATGAGCAGTTCTTC
- | TRBJ2-1 | TRBV11-3 | TRBD1 | CASSLDRGTNEQFF | TGTGCCAGCAGCTTGGACAGGGGGACCAATGAGCAGTTCTTC
- | TRBJ2-7 | TRBV5-4 | TRBD1 | CASSPGTGPGNYEQYF | TGTGCCAGCAGCCCAGGGACAGGCCCGGGGAACTACGAGCAGTACTTC
- | TRBJ2-6 | TRBV7-9 | - | CASSVLGVRISGANVLTF | TGTGCCAGCAGCGTTCTCGGGGTCAGAATCTCTGGGGCCAACGTCCTGACTTTC